This TCR beta chain was observed in a study of T-cell reconstitution after alpha-beta-depleted transplantation in children. The CDR3 consists of 14 residues. CDR1 LGHNA and CDR2 YNFKEQ come from the germline V gene. To note about this clonotype: A much larger clone differs from this one at a single base, so this may be a read error.

Unique molecular identifiers were incorporated when the TCRbeta library was constructed. Using its own MiXCR run on the PCR reads, TCRdb lists one record per CDR3 protein. Of about 400,000 distinct CDR3 sequences in the sample, around 21% were seen once. The sequence was collected from a human donor who donated a stem cell graft to a child with acute myeloid leukemia. Source: PBMCs from the stem cell graft donor, taken from the stem cell graft. The chain links TRBV4-2 to TRBJ2-3; D remains unclear. As DNA, the CDR3 is TGTGCCAGCGGCCAAGTCGGTTCTGGAGATACGCAGTATTTT. Residues: CASGQVGSGDTQYF.